The T cell receptor beta chain described here comes from a study of shared clonotypes between healthy human individuals. It was CD45RO-negative cells, positively selected for CCR7, that made up naive CD8 cells, with terminally differentiated effector memory CD45RA+ cells excluded. Donors included only healthy HIV-negative adults lacking recent acute infections or vaccinations. The CDR3 length is 11 residues. Germline CDR1 is LNHDA and CDR2 is SQIVND (reference sequence). V was shortened by 11 bases and J by 0 bases, with 8 bases between the two germline ends. Running of the assay took place at deep level. Using immunoSEQ multiplex PCR, the repertoire was profiled, and TCRdb retains in-frame clones only, with some absent. The sample has roughly 2.1 million clones; about 93% are singletons.

Material: naive CD8+ T cells from PBMCs. The chain joins TRBV19 to TRBJ2-7; D unresolved. The receptor was derived from a man younger than 30 in good health. Some clones in this sample may be carry-over from other donors' samples. CDR3: CAVSSSYEQYF. CDR3 DNA sequence: TGTGCCGTCAGCAGCTCCTACGAGCAGTACTTC.